These 32 T cell receptor beta chains were all obtained from the same sample, sequenced in a study. Tregs were sorted as CD4+CD25+CD127-/low cells. TCRdb processed the 5' RACE reads anew with MiXCR; each CDR3 protein has one entry. Altogether approximately 10,000 distinct CDR3 sequences are present, approximately 25% being singletons, with the ten largest covering roughly 3.2%. Sequencing was done on a sample of Tregs sorted from blood. Receptor source: a female donor with breast cancer.

With regard to this clonotype: Being one base from a much bigger clone, this may be a read error. The CDR3 region has the DNA TGTGCCATCTCAGAATCCGGGGACAAGGGGGCCTCGAACACTGAAGCTTTCTTT. It is translated as CAISESGDKGASNTEAFF. The rearrangement joins TRBV12-3 or TRBV12-4 to TRBJ1-1; 7 bases align to TRBD1. V lost 10 bases and J lost 1; bases outside the gene matches: 21. The CDR3 has 18 amino acids.

This clonotype was found many times. The chain recombines TRBV6-1 with TRBJ1-5; D not certain. Germline V gene sequence: CDR1 MNHNS, CDR2 SASEGT. Trimming cost V 7 bases and J 3 bases, with 16 bases left between them. The CDR3 is made up of 15 amino acids. The CDR3 bases are TGTGCCAGCACCTCCCACAGACGCGCCAATCAGCCCCAGCATTTT. It yields the protein CASTSHRRANQPQHF.

The chain employs TRBV12-3 or TRBV12-4 and TRBJ2-5; D gene uncertain. The CDR3 consists of 13 residues. Trimming took off 8 bases at V and 2 bases at J, with 12 bases between the two ends. DNA of the CDR3: TGTGCCAGCTGGCCAGGTCCACAAGAGACCCAGTACTTC. It translates to CASWPGPQETQYF.

About this clonotype: Here the CDR3 omits its conserved ending phenylalanine or tryptophan, so a read error is the likely source. The V and J genes are TRBV12-3 or TRBV12-4 and TRBJ1-1; no clear D gene. CDR3 length equals 13 residues. DNA of the CDR3: TGTGCCAGCAGGAAGACACCCAACACTGAGGCTTTCCTT. The encoded protein is CASRKTPNTEAFL.

With regard to this clonotype: Being one base from a much bigger clone, this may be a read error. This sequence joins TRBV9 and TRBJ2-1; TRBD2 agrees at 7 bases. Germline-derived CDR1 and CDR2 are SGDLS and YYNGEE. The CDR3 consists of 16 residues. J lost 0 bases, V lost 1 base, and 4 bases had no gene match. The CDR3 region has the DNA TGTGCCAGCAGCGTAACCCTAGCGGCCTCCTACAATGAGCAGTTCTTC. This sequence encodes CASSVTLAASYNEQFF.

This clonotype was seen ten or more times. The J gene is TRBJ2-1, the V gene TRBV7-2; the D is unclear. CDR1 is SGHTA and CDR2 is FQGNSA in the germline V gene. V lost 5 bases, J lost 5 bases, and 7 bases lay in between. The CDR3 is made up of 12 amino acids. The CDR3 is CASSTRDNEQFF. Here the CDR3 DNA reads TGTGCCAGCAGCACACGGGACAATGAGCAGTTCTTC.

By proportion, this clonotype is medium-sized. V usage is TRBV20-1 and J usage is TRBJ2-1; 8 nucleotides match TRBD2. V gave up 5 bases and J gave up 2 bases; unmatched junction bases: 2. CDR1 DFQATT and CDR2 SNEGSKA come from the germline V gene (reference sequence). The CDR3 totals 13 residues. In nucleotides, the CDR3 is TGCAGTGCTCGGACTAGCCCCTACAATGAGCAGTTCTTC. Protein: CSARTSPYNEQFF.

This clonotype was counted at least ten times. The V and J genes are TRBV9 and TRBJ2-1; 8 bases are a match to TRBD1. Germline V gene lookup returns CDR1 SGDLS and CDR2 YYNGEE. With V trimmed by 0 bases and J by 7 bases, 3 bases remained unmatched. The CDR3 loop spans 14 amino acids. The CDR3 region is CASSVGTGPNEQFF. CDR3 nucleotide sequence: TGTGCCAGCAGCGTAGGGACAGGGCCAAATGAGCAGTTCTTC.

This clonotype was detected many times. CDR3 nucleotide sequence: TGTGCCACCAGCAGAGATTTCGCGGAAATCCCGGACGAGCAGTACTTC. Its translation: CATSRDFAEIPDEQYF. The chain is built from TRBV15 and TRBJ2-7, with D uncertain. Trimming cost V 0 bases and J 5 bases, with 17 bases left between them. There are 16 residues in the CDR3. Germline CDR1 and CDR2: LNHNV and YYDKDF (reference sequence).

This clonotype was counted ten times or more. The chain uses TRBV3-1 and TRBJ2-1; TRBD2 agrees at 11 bases. Germline assignment: CDR1 LGHDT and CDR2 YNNKEL (reference sequence). Trimming removed 3 bases from V and 4 bases from J; junction bases left unmatched: 8. The length of the CDR3 is 17 residues. CDR3 region: CASSHGLAGGKYNEQFF. CDR3 bases: TGTGCCAGCAGCCATGGGCTAGCGGGAGGTAAATACAATGAGCAGTTCTTC.

Note on this clonotype: This may come from a read error, since a much larger clone is one base off. The chain combines TRBV6-1 with TRBJ2-1; 9 bases agree with TRBD2. Germline values: CDR1 MNHNS, CDR2 SASEGT. The CDR3 spans 16 residues. The CDR3 region has the DNA TGTGTCAGCAGTGGGTGGAGTAGCGGGAGTTACAATGAGCAGTTCTTC. It codes for CVSSGWSSGSYNEQFF.

The rearrangement links TRBV4-1 to TRBJ1-2; D remains ambiguous. The CDR3 is 16 residues long. Deletions cut 0 bases from V and 8 bases from J, with 19 bases between. CDR1 and CDR2 (germline): MGHRA, YSYEKL. The CDR3 reads CASSQDPMRGGYGYTF. CDR3 in DNA: TGCGCCAGCAGCCAAGATCCGATGAGAGGTGGCTACGGCTACACCTTC.

This clonotype showed up many times. The chain couples TRBV7-8 to TRBJ1-5; no firm D call. V was trimmed by 2 bases and J by 3 bases, leaving 5 bases between them. CDR3 size: 13 residues. From germline, CDR1 is SGHVS and CDR2 FQNEAQ. CDR3 sequence reads: CASSLWANQPQHF. The CDR3 nucleotides are TGTGCCAGCAGCTTATGGGCCAATCAGCCCCAGCATTTT.

This clonotype is deemed medium-sized. This chain connects TRBV6-6 to TRBJ2-1; 8 positions match TRBD1. CDR1 is MNHNY, CDR2 SVGAGI, per germline (reference sequence). CDR3 length: 16 residues. The V segment lost 0 bases and the J segment 0 bases; nucleotides outside the gene matches: 1. The CDR3 protein is CASSYSGTGSYNEQFF. The CDR3 DNA is TGTGCCAGCAGTTACTCAGGGACAGGCTCCTACAATGAGCAGTTCTTC.

This clonotype is categorized as medium-sized. This chain joins TRBV11-2 and TRBJ2-3, with 10 nucleotides matching TRBD2. Germline V gene data show CDR1 as SGHAT and CDR2 as FQNNGV. The V gene end was trimmed by 2 bases and the J gene end by 0 bases; junction bases not matched to a gene: 5. CDR3 length: 17 amino acids. The CDR3 DNA is TGTGCCAGCAGCTTACGGACTAGCGGTCCTAGCACAGATACGCAGTATTTT. Amino acids: CASSLRTSGPSTDTQYF.

In this sample, this clonotype turned up a few times. The CDR3 DNA is TGTGCCACCAGTGAGGCGGGAGGGGAGCAGTTCTTC. It codes for CATSEAGGEQFF. The V gene is TRBV24-1, the J gene TRBJ2-1, with 9 bases identical to TRBD2. There are 12 residues in the CDR3. The germline gives CDR1 KGHDR, CDR2 SFDVKD. V was pared by 4 bases and J by 10 bases, with 1 base of the junction left unmatched.

The chain couples TRBV19 to TRBJ2-1; 7 positions agree with TRBD2. From germline, CDR1 is LNHDA and CDR2 SQIVND (reference sequence). The CDR3 extends over 15 amino acids. The J segment lost 0 bases and the V segment lost 2 bases, leaving 1 base of the junction unmatched. This CDR3 is CASSIWGGSYNEQFF. In nucleotides, the CDR3 is TGTGCCAGTAGTATATGGGGGGGCTCCTACAATGAGCAGTTCTTC. The full variable domain, in which reference TRBV19 and TRBJ2-1 provide the parts outside the CDR3, is DGGITQSPKYLFRKEGQNVTLSCEQNLNHDAMYWYRQDPGQGLRLIYYSQIVNDFQKGDIAEGYSVSREKKESFPLTVTSAQKNPTAFYLCASSIWGGSYNEQFFGPGTRLTVL.

The CDR3 reads CASSSEGGGTEAFF. As DNA, the CDR3 is TGCGCCAGCAGCTCGGAGGGCGGGGGAACTGAAGCTTTCTTT. The chain combines TRBV4-1 with TRBJ1-1; D might be TRBD1 (5 bases). Germline CDR1 reads MGHRA; CDR2 reads YSYEKL. The germline V and J ends were trimmed by 5 bases and 5 bases, with 15 bases remaining between them. The CDR3 runs to 14 residues.

This chain uses TRBV30 with TRBJ2-3; 9 positions match TRBD2. This CDR3 has 15 amino acids. Germline assignment: CDR1 GTSNPN and CDR2 SVGIG (reference sequence). The trim removed 2 bases at V and 11 bases at J, leaving 14 bases unmatched. CDR3: CAWSPNSGRIYEQYF. The CDR3 coding sequence is TGTGCCTGGAGTCCAAACAGCGGGAGGATCTATGAGCAGTATTTT. The full variable domain, with the rest looked up from reference TRBV30 and TRBJ2-3, is SQTIHQWPATLVQPVGSPLSLECTVEGTSNPNLYWYRQAAGRGLQLLFYSVGIGQISSEVPQNLSASRPQDRQFILSSKKLLLSDSGFYLCAWSPNSGRIYEQYFGPGTRLTVL.

The chain joins TRBV7-2 to TRBJ1-2; a possible D gene is TRBD1 (6 bases). V lost 1 base, J lost 4 bases, and 19 bases lay in between. CDR3 size: 17 residues. The germline CDR1 and CDR2 sequences are SGHTA and FQGNSA. CDR3 in amino acids: CASSLDIMRGVAYGYTF. CDR3 sequence (DNA): TGTGCCAGCAGCTTAGATATAATGAGGGGGGTCGCCTATGGCTACACCTTC. The variable domain in full, completed from reference TRBV7-2 and TRBJ1-2, reads GAGVSQSPSNKVTEKGKDVELRCDPISGHTALYWYRQSLGQGLEFLIYFQGNSAPDKSGLPSDRFSAERTGGSVSTLTIQRTQQEDSAVYLCASSLDIMRGVAYGYTFGSGTRLTVV.

This clonotype was counted many times. The V gene is TRBV12-3 or TRBV12-4, the J gene TRBJ2-1; 8 bases are a match to TRBD2. The CDR3 consists of 15 residues. V was pared by 5 bases and J by 4 bases, with 7 bases of the junction left unmatched. The DNA of the CDR3 is TGTGCCAGCAGTCACACTAGCGGAGGTTACAATGAGCAGTTCTTC. This sequence encodes CASSHTSGGYNEQFF.

The chain recombines TRBV5-1 with TRBJ1-5; D might be TRBD1 (6 bases). The CDR3 totals 14 residues. V lost 1 base and J 7 bases, leaving 12 bases between the germline ends. Germline loops: CDR1 SGHRS, CDR2 YFSETQ. The CDR3 region is CASSLLGGEQPQHF. The CDR3 DNA follows: TGCGCCAGCAGCTTGTTGGGGGGCGAGCAGCCCCAGCATTTT.

This clonotype was detected only a few times. CDR3 bases: TGTGCCAGCAGCTTCTTATTGGACAGTACCTACGAGCAGTACTTC. Translation: CASSFLLDSTYEQYF. The chain recombines TRBV7-8 with TRBJ2-7; perhaps TRBD1 as D (6 bases). Germline CDR1 reads SGHVS; CDR2 reads FQNEAQ. The V end was cut by 3 bases, the J end by 2 bases, with 14 bases between. The CDR3 is 15 amino acids.

The chain couples TRBV19 to TRBJ2-1; the match to TRBD2 covers 11 bases. CDR1 and CDR2 (germline): LNHDA, SQIVND (reference sequence). V shed 5 bases, J shed 1 base, and the junction held 7 bases outside the gene matches. The CDR3 is 17 amino acids. As DNA, the CDR3 is TGTGCCAGTAGTGTTCTCCGACTAGCGGGATCCTACAATGAGCAGTTCTTC. Protein product: CASSVLRLAGSYNEQFF.

The chain carries TRBV29-1 and TRBJ2-7; 10 positions agree with TRBD2. Germline-derived CDR1 and CDR2 are SQVTM and ANQGSEA. CDR3 length equals 13 residues. V lost 2 bases and J lost 4; bases outside the gene matches: 2. CDR3 sequence (DNA): TGCAGCGTTGAACTAGCGGGAGTTTACGAGCAGTACTTC. It translates to CSVELAGVYEQYF.

This clonotype was observed a few times. The CDR3 protein is CASSQDGITDTQYF. The CDR3 DNA reads TGCGCCAGCAGCCAAGATGGGATCACCGATACGCAGTATTTT. The rearrangement uses TRBV4-1 and TRBJ2-3; no reliable D call. This CDR3 spans 14 amino acids. Germline CDR1 reads MGHRA; CDR2 reads YSYEKL. V was trimmed by 0 bases and J by 6 bases, leaving 10 bases between them.

This clonotype was counted many times. This chain links TRBV20-1 with TRBJ2-1; 7 bases are a match to TRBD2. The germline V gene encodes CDR1 DFQATT and CDR2 SNEGSKA (reference sequence). The CDR3 consists of 15 residues. The junction had 7 bases not matched to a gene; V was cut back by 3 bases and J by 2 bases. CDR3 amino acids: CSARAMAGAYNEQFF. The CDR3 DNA is TGCAGTGCTAGGGCTATGGCGGGAGCCTACAATGAGCAGTTCTTC.

This clonotype is classed as medium-sized. The rearrangement links TRBV4-1 to TRBJ2-1, with D possibly being TRBD2 (5 bases). This CDR3 spans 13 amino acids. Germline V gene lookup returns CDR1 MGHRA and CDR2 YSYEKL. V dropped 0 bases and J dropped 11 bases, with 11 bases sitting between them. The CDR3 region is CASSQDRGEQQFF. The DNA of the CDR3 is TGCGCCAGCAGCCAAGATCGGGGAGAACAGCAGTTCTTC.

Relative to its sample, this clonotype is medium-sized. The chain uses TRBV6-5 and TRBJ1-4, with TRBD1 matching over 7 bases. The CDR3 extends over 15 amino acids. Germline-derived CDR1 and CDR2 are MNHEY and SVGAGI. V trimming: 5 bases; J trimming: 0 bases; junction bases outside the gene matches: 3. The CDR3 loop is CASSVQGATNEKLFF. As DNA, the CDR3 is TGTGCCAGCAGTGTCCAGGGGGCAACTAATGAAAAACTGTTTTTT.

In its sample, this clonotype ranks as medium-sized (0.01 to 0.1%). The chain uses TRBV7-3 and TRBJ2-1; 8 bases fit TRBD2. Germline V CDR1 and CDR2: SGHTA, FQGTGA. This CDR3 spans 16 amino acids. Trimming took 4 bases from V and 6 from J; bases not matched to a gene: 11. The CDR3, as DNA: TGTGCCAGCAGCTCAAGCCCGGGACTAGTGGGCAATGAGCAGTTCTTC. Amino acid sequence: CASSSSPGLVGNEQFF.

This clonotype turned up a few times. The J gene is TRBJ1-4, the V gene TRBV6-9, with D tentatively TRBD1 (5 bases). Germline CDR1 MNHGY, CDR2 SVAAGI. V was clipped by 4 bases and J by 7 bases, with 13 bases between them. The CDR3 runs 14 residues. The CDR3 protein is CASSFGMGGEKLFF. CDR3 nucleotide sequence: TGTGCCAGCAGTTTCGGGATGGGGGGTGAAAAACTGTTTTTT.

About this clonotype: A much larger clone lies one base from this, so it may be a read error. Written as DNA, the CDR3 is TGTGCCAGCAGCCCTGCGGACGGGAAAGGAGGCGAGCAGCACTTC. Residues: CASSPADGKGGEQHF. V and J are TRBV4-2 and TRBJ2-7, with a tentative D call TRBD2 (5 bases). This CDR3 comprises 15 residues. Germline CDR1 LGHNA, CDR2 YNFKEQ.